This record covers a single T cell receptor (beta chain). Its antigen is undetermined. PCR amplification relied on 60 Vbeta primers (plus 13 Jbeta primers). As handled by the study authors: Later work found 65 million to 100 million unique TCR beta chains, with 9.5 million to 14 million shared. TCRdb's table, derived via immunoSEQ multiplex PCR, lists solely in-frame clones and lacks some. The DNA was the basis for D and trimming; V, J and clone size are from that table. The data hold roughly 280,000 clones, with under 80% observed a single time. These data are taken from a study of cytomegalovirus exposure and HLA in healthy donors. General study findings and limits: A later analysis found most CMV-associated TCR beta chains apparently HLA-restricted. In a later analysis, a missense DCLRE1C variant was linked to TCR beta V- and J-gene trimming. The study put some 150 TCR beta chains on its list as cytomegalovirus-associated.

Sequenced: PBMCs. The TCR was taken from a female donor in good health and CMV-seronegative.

In nucleotides, the CDR3 is TGTGCCAGCAGTCTACCCACATTGGGGGAGGGCAATCAGCCCCAGCATTTT. Protein product: CASSLPTLGEGNQPQHF. This rearrangement joins TRBV28 to TRBJ1-5, with D possibly being TRBD1 (5 bases). Trimming left V 5 bases short and J 2 bases short, with 19 bases between. Germline CDR1 MDHEN, CDR2 SYDVKM. The CDR3 length is 17 residues.